Listed below are T cell receptor beta chains from one sample, sequenced in a study of shared clonotypes between healthy human individuals. Using immunoSEQ multiplex PCR, the repertoire was profiled, and TCRdb retains in-frame clones only, with some absent. The data contain 2 million to 2.5 million clones, over 85% of them singletons. Sequencing was done on a sample of naive CD4+ T cells from PBMCs. These receptors all stem from a man in his late teens or twenties in good health. Some clones in this sample may be carry-over from other donors' samples. CDR3s include the opening cysteine and the closing phenylalanine or tryptophan. The D gene is left open where the match is weak. Not every row has a clone size; where given, it reads once, few, many or a size class.

CDR3aa	CDR3nt	abundance	v_gene	j_gene	len	d_gene
CASSLGEYRFF	TGCGCCAGCAGCTTGGGGGAGTATCGGTTCTTC	-	TRBV5-1	TRBJ2-1	11	-
CASRSDIYEQYF	TGTGCCAGCAGAAGCGATATCTACGAGCAGTACTTC	-	TRBV2	TRBJ2-7	12	-
CASSPGSAYEQYF	TGTGCCAGCAGTCCGGGGAGCGCCTACGAGCAGTACTTC	-	TRBV6-5	TRBJ2-7	13	-
CASSLDRNTEAFF	TGTGCCAGCTCGCTAGACAGGAACACTGAAGCTTTCTTT	-	TRBV7-2	TRBJ1-1	13	-
CASSSPAGRNNEQFF	TGTGCCAGCAGCTCCCCGGCGGGCCGCAACAATGAGCAGTTCTTC	-	TRBV11-3	TRBJ2-1	15	-
CASSLDLRTVSIGELFF	TGCGCCAGCAGCTTGGACCTCAGGACAGTCTCTATCGGGGAGCTGTTTTTT	-	TRBV5-1	TRBJ2-2	17	-
CASSQDRADPYEQYF	TGCGCCAGCAGCCAAGATCGGGCAGACCCCTACGAGCAGTACTTC	-	TRBV4-1	TRBJ2-7	15	-
CASSAPGGLYYEQYF	TGTGCCAGCAGTGCCCCAGGGGGCCTCTACTACGAGCAGTACTTC	-	TRBV28	TRBJ2-7	15	TRBD1
CASSGQDSYNEQFF	TGTGCCAGCAGTGGGCAAGACTCCTACAATGAGCAGTTCTTC	-	TRBV28	TRBJ2-1	14	-
CASSEGSYNEQFF	TGTGCCAGCTCCGAGGGTTCGTACAATGAGCAGTTCTTC	-	TRBV25-1	TRBJ2-1	13	-
CASSGTTGGELFF	TGTGCCAGCAGCGGAACTACAGGCGGGGAGCTGTTTTTT	once	TRBV2	TRBJ2-2	13	-
CASSEVPGGFGGYTF	TGTGCCAGCAGTGAAGTTCCAGGGGGCTTTGGTGGCTACACCTTC	-	TRBV6-1	TRBJ1-2	15	TRBD1
CASSQDFTAGSETQYF	TGTGCCAGCAGCCAAGATTTTACGGCGGGGAGTGAGACCCAGTACTTC	-	TRBV4-2	TRBJ2-5	16	-
CASSPGTLPFYGYTF	TGTGCCAGTAGCCCCGGGACGCTCCCGTTCTATGGCTACACCTTC	-	TRBV19	TRBJ1-2	15	-
CSVVGLSKAGYTF	TGCAGCGTTGTAGGTCTCTCGAAGGCTGGCTACACCTTC	-	TRBV29-1	TRBJ1-2	13	-
CASSYGGQIYEQYF	TGTGCCAGCAGTTACGGCGGACAGATCTACGAGCAGTACTTC	-	TRBV6-5	TRBJ2-7	14	-
CSVSRGVGTSEAFF	TGCAGCGTTTCCCGGGGAGTTGGGACCTCTGAAGCTTTCTTT	few	TRBV29-1	TRBJ1-1	14	-
CASSVGGVLADTQYF	TGTGCCAGCAGCGTAGGAGGGGTCCTGGCAGATACGCAGTATTTT	-	TRBV9	TRBJ2-3	15	-
CASSLGTGGGYTF	TGTGCCAGCAGCCTCGGGACAGGGGGTGGCTACACCTTC	-	TRBV28	TRBJ1-2	13	TRBD1
CASSLVLAGANEQFF	TGTGCCAGCAGCTTAGTACTTGCGGGGGCGAATGAGCAGTTCTTC	-	TRBV7-9	TRBJ2-1	15	-
CATSRGGGSRYEQYF	TGTGCCACCAGCAGAGGGGGCGGGAGTCGTTACGAGCAGTACTTC	-	TRBV15	TRBJ2-7	15	TRBD2
CSVEGRNTEAFF	TGCAGCGTTGAAGGCAGAAACACTGAAGCTTTCTTT	once	TRBV29-1	TRBJ1-1	12	-
CASFGGQSYEQYF	TGTGCCAGCTTCGGGGGTCAGTCCTACGAGCAGTACTTC	-	TRBV6-1	TRBJ2-7	13	-
CASSNGQSRDTQYF	TGTGCCAGCAGCAACGGACAGAGCCGGGATACGCAGTATTTT	-	TRBV9	TRBJ2-3	14	-
CASSFEQYF	TGTGCCAGCAGTTTCGAGCAGTACTTC	-	TRBV27	TRBJ2-7	9	-